This T cell receptor beta chain was found in a study of shared clonotypes between healthy human individuals. The split of CD4+ cells yielded CD45RA+ naive and CD45RA-negative memory subsets. Details on this clone: Its target is not known.

Sequencing used immunoSEQ multiplex PCR; TCRdb keeps in-frame clones, though not all of them. The repertoire holds 2 million to 2.5 million clones, with roughly 93% as singletons. The CDR3 has 16 residues. The V gene's germline CDR1 is MDHEN and CDR2 SYDVKM. Trimming removed 6 bases from V and 4 bases from J; junction bases left unmatched: 13. Notes on the study in general: Rarefaction showed sorted-subset sequencing was incomplete despite large depth.

The receptor was isolated from a man between 18 and 35 years old in good health. Some clones in this sample may be carry-over from other donors' samples. The sequenced sample consisted of naive CD4+ T cells from PBMCs. Subset here: CD45RA+ positively selected. V gene TRBV28 combines with J gene TRBJ1-2; 8 bases fit TRBD1. The CDR3 nucleotides are TGTGCCAGCAGCTCGCCTCACCAGGGGGCCCCCTATGGCTACACCTTC. Its translation is CASSSPHQGAPYGYTF.